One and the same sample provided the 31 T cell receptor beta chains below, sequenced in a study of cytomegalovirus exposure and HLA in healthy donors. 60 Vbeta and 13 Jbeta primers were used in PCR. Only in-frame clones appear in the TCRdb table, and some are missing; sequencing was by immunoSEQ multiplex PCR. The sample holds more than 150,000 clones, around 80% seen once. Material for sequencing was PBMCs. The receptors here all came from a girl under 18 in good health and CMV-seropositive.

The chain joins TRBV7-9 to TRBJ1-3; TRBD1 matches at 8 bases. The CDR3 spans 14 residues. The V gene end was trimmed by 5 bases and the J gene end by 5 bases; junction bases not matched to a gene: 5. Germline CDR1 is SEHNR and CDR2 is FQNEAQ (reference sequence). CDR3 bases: TGTGCCAGCAGCACCCGACAGGGGAGAAACACCATATATTTT. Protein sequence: CASSTRQGRNTIYF.

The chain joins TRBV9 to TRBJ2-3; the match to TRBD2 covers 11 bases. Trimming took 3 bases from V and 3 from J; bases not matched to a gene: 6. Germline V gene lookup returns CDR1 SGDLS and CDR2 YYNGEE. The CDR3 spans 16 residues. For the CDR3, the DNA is TGTGCCAGCAGCGATAGCGGGAGGGCGGAGACAGATACGCAGTATTTT. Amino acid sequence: CASSDSGRAETDTQYF.

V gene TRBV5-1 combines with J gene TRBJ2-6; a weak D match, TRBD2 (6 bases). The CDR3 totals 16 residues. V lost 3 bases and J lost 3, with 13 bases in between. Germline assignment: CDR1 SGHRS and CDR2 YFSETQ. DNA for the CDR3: TGCGCCAGCAGCTGGCGGGGCCGGAGTGGGGCCAACGTCCTGACTTTC. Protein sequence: CASSWRGRSGANVLTF. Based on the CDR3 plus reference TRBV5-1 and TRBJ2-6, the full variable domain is KAGVTQTPRYLIKTRGQQVTLSCSPISGHRSVSWYQQTPGQGLQFLFEYFSETQRNKGNFPGRFSGRQFSNSRSEMNVSTLELGDSALYLCASSWRGRSGANVLTFGAGSRLTVL.

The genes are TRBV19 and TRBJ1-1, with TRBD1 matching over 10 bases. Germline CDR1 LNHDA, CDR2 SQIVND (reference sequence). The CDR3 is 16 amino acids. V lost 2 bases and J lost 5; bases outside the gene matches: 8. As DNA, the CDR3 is TGTGCCAGTAGTATACGGTGGGACAGGGGATTTACTGAAGCTTTCTTT. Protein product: CASSIRWDRGFTEAFF.

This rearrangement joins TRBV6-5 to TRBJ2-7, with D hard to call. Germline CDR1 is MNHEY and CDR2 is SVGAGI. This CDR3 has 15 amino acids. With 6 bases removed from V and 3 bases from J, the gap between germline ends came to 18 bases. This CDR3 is CASSTIPVALYEQYF. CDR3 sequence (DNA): TGTGCCAGCAGCACTATTCCGGTGGCCCTCTACGAGCAGTACTTC.

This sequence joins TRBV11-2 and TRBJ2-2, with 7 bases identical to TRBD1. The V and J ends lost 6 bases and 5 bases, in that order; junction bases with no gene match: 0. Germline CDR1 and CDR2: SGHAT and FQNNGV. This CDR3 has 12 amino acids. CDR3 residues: CASRQGTGELFF. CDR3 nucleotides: TGTGCCAGCAGACAGGGGACCGGGGAGCTGTTTTTT.

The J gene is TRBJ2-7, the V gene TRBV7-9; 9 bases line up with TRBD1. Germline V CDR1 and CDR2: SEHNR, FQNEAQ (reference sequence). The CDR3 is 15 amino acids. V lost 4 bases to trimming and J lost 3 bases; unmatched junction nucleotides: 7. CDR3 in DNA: TGTGCCAGCAGCTCACAGGACAGGGGTAACTACGAGCAGTACTTC. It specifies CASSSQDRGNYEQYF.

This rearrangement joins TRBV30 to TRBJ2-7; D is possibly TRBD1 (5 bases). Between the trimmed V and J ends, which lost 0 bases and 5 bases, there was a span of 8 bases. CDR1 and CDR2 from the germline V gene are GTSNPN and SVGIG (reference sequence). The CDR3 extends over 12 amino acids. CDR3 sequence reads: CAWSVIGDEQYF. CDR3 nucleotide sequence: TGTGCCTGGAGTGTAATAGGGGACGAGCAGTACTTC.

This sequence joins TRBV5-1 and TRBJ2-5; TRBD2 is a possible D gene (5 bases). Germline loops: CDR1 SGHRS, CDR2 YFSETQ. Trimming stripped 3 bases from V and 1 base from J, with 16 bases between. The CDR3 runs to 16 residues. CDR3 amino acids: CASSSAGVAVQETQYF. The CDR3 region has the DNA TGCGCCAGCAGCTCGGCGGGTGTGGCGGTCCAAGAGACCCAGTACTTC.

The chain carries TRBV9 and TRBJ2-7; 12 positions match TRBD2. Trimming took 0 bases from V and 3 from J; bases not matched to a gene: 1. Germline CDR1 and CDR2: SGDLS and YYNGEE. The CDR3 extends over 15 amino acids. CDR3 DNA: TGTGCCAGCAGCGTAGGGACTAGCGGGAACTACGAGCAGTACTTC. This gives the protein CASSVGTSGNYEQYF.

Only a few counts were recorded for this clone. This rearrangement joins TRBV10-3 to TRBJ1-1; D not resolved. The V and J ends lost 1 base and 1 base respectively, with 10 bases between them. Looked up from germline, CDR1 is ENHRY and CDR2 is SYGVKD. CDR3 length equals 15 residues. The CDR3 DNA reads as TGTGCCATCAGTGAGTTACAGAGAGCGAACACTGAAGCTTTCTTT. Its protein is CAISELQRANTEAFF.

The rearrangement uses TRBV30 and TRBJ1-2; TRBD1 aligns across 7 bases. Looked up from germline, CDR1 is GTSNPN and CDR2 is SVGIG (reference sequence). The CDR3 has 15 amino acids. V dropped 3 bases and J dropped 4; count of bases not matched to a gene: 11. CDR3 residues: CAWRSDRRTFYGYTF. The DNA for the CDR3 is TGTGCCTGGAGGTCGGACAGGCGGACTTTCTATGGCTACACCTTC. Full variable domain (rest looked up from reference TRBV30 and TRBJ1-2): SQTIHQWPATLVQPVGSPLSLECTVEGTSNPNLYWYRQAAGRGLQLLFYSVGIGQISSEVPQNLSASRPQDRQFILSSKKLLLSDSGFYLCAWRSDRRTFYGYTFGSGTRLTVV.

CDR3 nucleotide sequence: TGTGCCAGCAGTCGCGAAATCGGGACAGTACGAGGGCAGTACTTC. Its protein product is CASSREIGTVRGQYF. The chain carries TRBV4-2 and TRBJ2-7; 7 positions match TRBD1. V lost 6 bases and J lost 9; bases outside the gene matches: 17. Germline-derived CDR1 and CDR2 are LGHNA and YNFKEQ. The CDR3 consists of 15 residues.

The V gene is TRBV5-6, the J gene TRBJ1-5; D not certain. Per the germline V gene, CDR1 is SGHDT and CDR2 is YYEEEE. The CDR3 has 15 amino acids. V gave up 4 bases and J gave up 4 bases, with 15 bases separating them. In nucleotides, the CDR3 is TGTGCCAGCAGCCTTCTTGGACTCCAGAATCAGCCCCAGCATTTT. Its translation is CASSLLGLQNQPQHF.

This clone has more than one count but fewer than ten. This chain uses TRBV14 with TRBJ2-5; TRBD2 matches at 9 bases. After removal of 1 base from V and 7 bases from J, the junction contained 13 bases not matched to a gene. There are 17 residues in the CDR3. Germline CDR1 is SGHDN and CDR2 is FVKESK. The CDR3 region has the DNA TGTGCCAGCAGCCAAGCAGCGAGCGGGAGGATGGGAGGGACCCAGTACTTC. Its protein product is CASSQAASGRMGGTQYF.

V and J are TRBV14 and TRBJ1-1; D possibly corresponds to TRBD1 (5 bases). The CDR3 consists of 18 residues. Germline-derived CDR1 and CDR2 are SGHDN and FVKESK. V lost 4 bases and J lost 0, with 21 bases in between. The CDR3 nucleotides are TGTGCCAGCAGCCGAAATAGGGGTTTCGACCGCATGAACACTGAAGCTTTCTTT. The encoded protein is CASSRNRGFDRMNTEAFF.

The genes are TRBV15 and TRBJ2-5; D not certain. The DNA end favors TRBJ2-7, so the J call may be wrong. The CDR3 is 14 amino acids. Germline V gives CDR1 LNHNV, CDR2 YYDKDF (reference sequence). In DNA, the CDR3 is TGTGCCACCAGGGATCCCACTGAGGTCTACGAGCAGTACTTC. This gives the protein CATRDPTEVYEQYF.

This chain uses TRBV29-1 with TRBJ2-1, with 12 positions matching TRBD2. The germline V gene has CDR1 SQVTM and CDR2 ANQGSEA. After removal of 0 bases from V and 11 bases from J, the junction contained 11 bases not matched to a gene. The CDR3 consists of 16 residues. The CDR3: CSVEEGTSGWVRKQFF. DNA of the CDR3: TGCAGCGTTGAAGAGGGGACTAGCGGGTGGGTACGCAAGCAGTTCTTC.

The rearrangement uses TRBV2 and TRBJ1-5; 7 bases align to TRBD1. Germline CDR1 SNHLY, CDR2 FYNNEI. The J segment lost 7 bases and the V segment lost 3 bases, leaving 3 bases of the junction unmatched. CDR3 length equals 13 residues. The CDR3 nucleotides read TGTGCCAGCAGTGACCAGGGGGGCCAGCCCCAGCATTTT. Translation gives CASSDQGGQPQHF.

The CDR3, as DNA: TGTGCCAGCAGCTTAGTAGCGGGAGGCCCCGCGGGTGAGCAGTACTTC. It codes for CASSLVAGGPAGEQYF. V and J are TRBV7-3 and TRBJ2-7; TRBD2 aligns across 10 bases. From germline, CDR1 is SGHTA and CDR2 FQGTGA. This CDR3 spans 16 amino acids. V lost 2 bases to trimming and J lost 7 bases; unmatched junction nucleotides: 11.

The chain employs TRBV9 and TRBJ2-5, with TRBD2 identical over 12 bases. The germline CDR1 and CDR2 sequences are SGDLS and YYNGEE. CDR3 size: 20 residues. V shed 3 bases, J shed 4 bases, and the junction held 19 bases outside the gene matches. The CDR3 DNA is TGTGCCAGCAGCGGAGCCGTAGGGGAGACTAGCGGGAGTTTCGGAGAGACCCAGTACTTC. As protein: CASSGAVGETSGSFGETQYF.

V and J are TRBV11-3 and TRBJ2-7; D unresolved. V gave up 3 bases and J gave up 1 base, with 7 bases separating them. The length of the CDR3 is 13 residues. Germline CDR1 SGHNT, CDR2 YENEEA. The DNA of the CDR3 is TGTGCCAGCAGCTTCGGTAATTCCTACGAGCAGTACTTC. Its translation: CASSFGNSYEQYF.

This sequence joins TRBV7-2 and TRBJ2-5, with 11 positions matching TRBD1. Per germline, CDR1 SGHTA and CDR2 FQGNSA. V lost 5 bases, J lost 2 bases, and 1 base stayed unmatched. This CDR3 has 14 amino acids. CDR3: CASSGDRGQETQYF. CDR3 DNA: TGTGCCAGCAGCGGGGACAGGGGGCAAGAGACCCAGTACTTC.

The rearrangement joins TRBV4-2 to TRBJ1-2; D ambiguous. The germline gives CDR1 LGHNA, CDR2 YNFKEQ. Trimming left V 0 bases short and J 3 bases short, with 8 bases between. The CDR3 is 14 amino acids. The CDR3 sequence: CASSQEPEDYGYTF. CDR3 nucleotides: TGTGCCAGCAGCCAAGAACCGGAGGACTATGGCTACACCTTC.

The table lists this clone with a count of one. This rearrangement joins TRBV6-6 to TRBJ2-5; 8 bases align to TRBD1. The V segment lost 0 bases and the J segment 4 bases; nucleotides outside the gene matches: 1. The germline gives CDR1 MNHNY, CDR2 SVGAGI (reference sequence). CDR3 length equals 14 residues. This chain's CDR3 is CASSYSDRGETQYF. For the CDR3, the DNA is TGTGCCAGCAGTTACTCCGACAGGGGAGAGACCCAGTACTTC.

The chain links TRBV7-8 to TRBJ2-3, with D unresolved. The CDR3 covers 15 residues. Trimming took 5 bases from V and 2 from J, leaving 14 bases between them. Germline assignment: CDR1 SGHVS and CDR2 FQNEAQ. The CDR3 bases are TGTGCCAGCAGCCAGCGCCGGCTAGACACAGATACGCAGTATTTT. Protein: CASSQRRLDTDTQYF.

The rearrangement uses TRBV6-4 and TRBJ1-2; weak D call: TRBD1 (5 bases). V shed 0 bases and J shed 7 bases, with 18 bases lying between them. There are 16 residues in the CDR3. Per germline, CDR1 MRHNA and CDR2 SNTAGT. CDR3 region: CASSDSHAGLRSGYTF. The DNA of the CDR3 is TGTGCCAGCAGTGACTCTCACGCAGGGTTGAGGAGTGGCTACACCTTC.

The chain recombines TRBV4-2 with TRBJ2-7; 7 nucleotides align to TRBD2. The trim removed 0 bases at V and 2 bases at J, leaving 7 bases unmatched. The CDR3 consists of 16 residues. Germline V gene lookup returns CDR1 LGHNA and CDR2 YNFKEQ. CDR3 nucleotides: TGTGCCAGCAGCCAAGAGGCGGCGGGAGAAACCTACGAGCAGTACTTC. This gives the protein CASSQEAAGETYEQYF.

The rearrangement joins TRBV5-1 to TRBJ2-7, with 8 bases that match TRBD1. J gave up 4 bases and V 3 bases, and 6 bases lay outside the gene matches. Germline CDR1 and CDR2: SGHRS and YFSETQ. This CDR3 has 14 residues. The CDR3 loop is CASSSDRDGYEQYF. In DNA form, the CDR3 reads TGCGCCAGCAGCTCGGACAGGGATGGTTACGAGCAGTACTTC. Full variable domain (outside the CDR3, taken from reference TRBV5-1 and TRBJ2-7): KAGVTQTPRYLIKTRGQQVTLSCSPISGHRSVSWYQQTPGQGLQFLFEYFSETQRNKGNFPGRFSGRQFSNSRSEMNVSTLELGDSALYLCASSSDRDGYEQYFGPGTRLTVT.

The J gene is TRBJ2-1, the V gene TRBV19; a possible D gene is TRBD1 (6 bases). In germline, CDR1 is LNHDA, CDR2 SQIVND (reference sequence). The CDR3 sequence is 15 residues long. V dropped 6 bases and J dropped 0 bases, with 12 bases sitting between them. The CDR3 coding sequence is TGTGCCAGTAGCCCGGACAGTCGCTCCTACAATGAGCAGTTCTTC. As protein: CASSPDSRSYNEQFF.

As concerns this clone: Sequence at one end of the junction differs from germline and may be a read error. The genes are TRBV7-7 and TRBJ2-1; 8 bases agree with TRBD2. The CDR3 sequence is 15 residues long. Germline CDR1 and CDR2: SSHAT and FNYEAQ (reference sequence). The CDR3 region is CASSLGAGVVNEQFF. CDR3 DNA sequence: TGTGCTAGCAGCTTAGGAGCGGGAGTCGTCAATGAGCAGTTCTTC. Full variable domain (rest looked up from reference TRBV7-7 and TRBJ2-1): GAGVSQSPRYKVTKRGQDVTLRCDPISSHATLYWYQQALGQGPEFLTYFNYEAQPDKSGLPSDRFSAERPEGSISTLTIQRTEQRDSAMYRCASSLGAGVVNEQFFGPGTRLTVL.